This passage covers 5 T cell receptor beta chains from one sample sequenced in a study of early T cells in non-severe SARS-CoV-2 infection. One entry per CDR3 protein results from TCRdb running MiXCR on the 5' RACE reads. The repertoire holds fewer than 30,000 distinct CDR3 sequences, 5.3% seen once, with 3.5% to 5% in the top ten. The sequencing sample was made of whole blood. The receptors come from an adult who was a healthcare worker with PCR-confirmed SARS-CoV-2 infection or an uninfected control (not recorded which).

This clonotype was counted many times. In nucleotides, the CDR3 is TGTGCCAGCAGCCCAGATATTGCAGGGGAGCGGCAGTTCTTC. Its translation: CASSPDIAGERQFF. The J gene is TRBJ2-1, the V gene TRBV11-2; D is possibly TRBD1 (6 bases). Trimming removed 5 bases at V and 12 bases at J, with 20 bases between. Germline values: CDR1 SGHAT, CDR2 FQNNGV. The length of the CDR3 is 14 residues.

The chain joins TRBV20-1 to TRBJ2-1; possibly TRBD2 for D (5 bases). The CDR3 is made up of 14 amino acids. Germline assignment: CDR1 DFQATT and CDR2 SNEGSKA (reference sequence). V lost 7 bases, J lost 6 bases, and 19 bases lay in between. DNA of the CDR3: TGCAGTGTCAAAGCGGCGGTCTTAAGCAATGAGCAGTTCTTC. Translation: CSVKAAVLSNEQFF.

This clonotype was recorded a few times. The chain has TRBV27 and TRBJ2-2; D is perhaps TRBD1 (6 bases). CDR3 length: 13 amino acids. Germline CDR1 reads MNHEY; CDR2 reads SMNVEV (reference sequence). V was clipped by 5 bases and J by 7 bases, with 11 bases between them. The CDR3 nucleotides read TGTGCCAGCAGTCTTGGGGGCATCGGGGAGCTGTTTTTT. Translation gives CASSLGGIGELFF.

This clonotype was recorded many times. The CDR3 DNA sequence: TGTGCCACCAGCACCCGGTTGGGGCAGGACAATGAGCAGTTCTTC. Translating gives CATSTRLGQDNEQFF. V gene TRBV15 combines with J gene TRBJ2-1; possibly TRBD1 for D (5 bases). Trimming stripped 4 bases from V and 5 bases from J, with 15 bases between. Germline V gives CDR1 LNHNV, CDR2 YYDKDF (reference sequence). The CDR3 sequence is 15 residues long.

This sequence joins TRBV5-4 and TRBJ1-1, with D possibly TRBD1 on 5 matching bases. CDR3 length equals 15 residues. The germline CDR1 and CDR2 sequences are SGHNT and YYREEE (reference sequence). Trimming stripped 5 bases from V and 3 bases from J, with 17 bases between. In nucleotides, the CDR3 is TGTGCCAGCAGTGCGGGATCCTTAGGGGACACTGAAGCTTTCTTT. This encodes CASSAGSLGDTEAFF.